This T cell receptor (beta chain) was profiled in a study of T-cell memory formation after mild COVID-19. Whole-study findings and limits: Clones contracting over day 15 to 85 were CD4/CD8 balanced, with later expanders leaning CD4+.

A remark on this clonotype: Its target is unknown.

TCRdb independently ran MiXCR on the 5' RACE reads; one entry per CDR3 protein. The data show roughly 110,000 distinct CDR3 sequences, 15% to 20% seen once. Per germline, CDR1 SGHDN and CDR2 FVKESK. V gave up 1 base and J gave up 4 bases, with 14 bases separating them. The CDR3 is 16 residues long. V gene TRBV14 combines with J gene TRBJ2-4; D is perhaps TRBD1 (6 bases). The TCR comes from an adult woman who had mild COVID-19 (a few samples of this study predate the infection). Cell type and time point are not known. The sample consisted of PBMCs or a T cell subset sorted from them (not recorded which). CDR3 residues: CASSQVNPGAKNIQYF. In DNA form, the CDR3 reads TGTGCCAGCAGCCAAGTTAACCCAGGGGCAAAAAACATTCAGTACTTC.